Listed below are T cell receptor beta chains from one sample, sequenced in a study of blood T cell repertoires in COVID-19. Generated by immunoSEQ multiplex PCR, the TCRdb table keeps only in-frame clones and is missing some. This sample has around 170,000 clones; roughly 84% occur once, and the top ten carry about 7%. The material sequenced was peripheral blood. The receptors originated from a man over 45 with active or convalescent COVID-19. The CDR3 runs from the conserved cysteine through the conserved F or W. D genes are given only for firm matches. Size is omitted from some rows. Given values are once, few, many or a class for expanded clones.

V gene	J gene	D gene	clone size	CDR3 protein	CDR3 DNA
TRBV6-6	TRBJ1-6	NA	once	CASKKMTGVKNSPLHF	TGTGCCAGCAAAAAAATGACCGGAGTAAAAAATTCACCCCTCCACTTT
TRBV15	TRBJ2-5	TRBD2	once	CATSRDAGEETQYF	TGTGCCACCAGCAGAGACGCGGGGGAAGAGACCCAGTACTTC
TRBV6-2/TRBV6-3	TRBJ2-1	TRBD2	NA	CASSTSGGTYNEQFF	TGTGCCAGCAGTACCAGCGGGGGGACGTACAATGAGCAGTTCTTC
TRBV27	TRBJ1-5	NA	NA	CASSLYSSGVGQPQHF	TGTGCCAGCAGTTTATACTCATCGGGAGTTGGTCAGCCCCAGCATTTT
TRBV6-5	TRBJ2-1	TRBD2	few	CASSSAGGLNEQFF	TGTGCCAGCAGTTCCGCGGGGGGTCTCAATGAGCAGTTCTTC
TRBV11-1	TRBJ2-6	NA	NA	CASSLQGSGANVLTF	TGTGCCAGCAGCTTACAGGGGAGTGGGGCCAACGTCCTGACTTTC
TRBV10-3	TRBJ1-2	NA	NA	CAISDSPPRQDYGYTF	TGTGCCATCAGTGACTCACCTCCCCGGCAGGACTATGGCTACACCTTC
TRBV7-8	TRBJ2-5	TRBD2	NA	CASSLGLARLRGTQYF	TGTGCCAGCAGCTTGGGACTAGCTCGATTGCGAGGGACCCAGTACTTC
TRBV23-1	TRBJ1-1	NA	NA	CASARGWTEAFF	TGCGCCAGCGCTCGGGGGTGGACTGAAGCTTTCTTT
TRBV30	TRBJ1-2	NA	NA	CAWLTGPGGANYGYTF	TGTGCCTGGCTGACAGGACCCGGCGGCGCTAACTATGGCTACACCTTC
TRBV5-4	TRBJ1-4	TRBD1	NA	CASRTGEGEKLFF	TGTGCCAGCAGGACAGGGGAAGGTGAAAAACTGTTTTTT
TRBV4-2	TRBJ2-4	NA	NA	CASSRGSAKNIQYF	TGTGCCAGCAGCCGGGGCTCTGCCAAAAACATTCAGTACTTC
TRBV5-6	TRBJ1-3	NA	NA	CASSLEGTPGNTIYF	TGTGCCAGCAGCTTGGAAGGGACACCTGGAAACACCATATATTTT
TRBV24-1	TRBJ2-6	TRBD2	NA	CATSDPGGSGANVLTF	TGTGCCACCAGTGATCCCGGGGGGTCCGGGGCCAACGTCCTGACTTTC
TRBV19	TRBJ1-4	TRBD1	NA	CASRTRDRSYEKLFF	TGTGCCAGTAGGACCCGGGACAGGTCATATGAAAAACTGTTTTTT
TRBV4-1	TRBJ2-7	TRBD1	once	CASSPFPNRGLEQYF	TGCGCCAGCAGCCCCTTTCCGAACAGGGGGTTGGAGCAGTACTTC
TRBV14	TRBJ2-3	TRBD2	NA	CASRKRPGLAARPGGDTQYF	TGTGCCAGCAGGAAACGCCCGGGACTAGCGGCCCGACCCGGGGGAGATACGCAGTATTTT
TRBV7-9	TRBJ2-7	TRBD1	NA	CASDFGQGAHGEQYF	TGTGCCAGCGACTTCGGACAGGGGGCGCATGGAGAGCAGTACTTC
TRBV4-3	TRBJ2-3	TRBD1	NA	CASSQGPGQGDTQYF	TGCGCCAGCAGCCAAGGCCCGGGACAGGGGGATACGCAGTATTTT
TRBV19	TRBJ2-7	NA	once	CASSIGTQTGSYEQYF	TGTGCCAGTAGTATTGGAACCCAGACGGGTTCCTACGAGCAGTACTTC
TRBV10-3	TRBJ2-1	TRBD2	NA	CAISRTSDNSYNEQFF	TGTGCCATCAGTAGGACTAGCGACAACTCCTACAATGAGCAGTTCTTC
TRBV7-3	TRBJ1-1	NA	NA	CASSSTMNTEAFF	TGTGCCAGCAGCTCCACTATGAACACTGAAGCTTTCTTT
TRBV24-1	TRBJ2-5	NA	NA	CATSDLRGTQYF	TGTGCCACCAGTGATTTGCGAGGGACCCAGTACTTC
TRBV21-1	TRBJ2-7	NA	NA	CASSTRVRYEQYF	TGTGCCAGCAGCACGAGGGTTCGCTACGAGCAGTACTTC
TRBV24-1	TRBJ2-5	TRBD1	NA	CATSDPGQGARGTQYF	TGTGCCACCAGTGACCCGGGACAGGGGGCGCGGGGGACCCAGTACTTC
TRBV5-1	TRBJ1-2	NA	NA	CASSLITAANYGYTF	TGCGCCAGCAGCTTGATAACAGCCGCTAACTATGGCTACACCTTC
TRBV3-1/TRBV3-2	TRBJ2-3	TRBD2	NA	CASSNLAGGRDTQYF	TGTGCCAGCAGTAACCTAGCGGGAGGGCGGGATACGCAGTATTTT
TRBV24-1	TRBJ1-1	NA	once	CATSEPGNTEAFF	TGTGCCACCAGTGAACCAGGGAACACTGAAGCTTTCTTT
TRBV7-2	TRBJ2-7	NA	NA	CASSFSGGSYEQYF	TGTGCCAGCAGCTTTTCTGGAGGCTCCTACGAGCAGTACTTC
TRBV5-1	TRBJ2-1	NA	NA	CASSLGGQNNEQFF	TGCGCCAGCAGCTTGGGCGGGCAGAACAATGAGCAGTTCTTC
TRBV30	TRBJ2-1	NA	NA	CARAGSYNEQFF	TGTGCCAGGGCGGGGTCCTACAATGAGCAGTTCTTC
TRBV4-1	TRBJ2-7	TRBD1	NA	CASSQPTGRREQYF	TGCGCCAGCAGCCAGCCGACAGGGCGTCGCGAGCAGTACTTC
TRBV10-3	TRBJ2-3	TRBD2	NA	CAISPGGTDTQYF	TGTGCCATCAGCCCGGGAGGGACAGATACGCAGTATTTT
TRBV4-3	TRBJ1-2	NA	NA	CASSQVIGRGSRTF	TGCGCCAGCAGCCAAGTCATCGGCAGGGGATCGCGAACCTTC
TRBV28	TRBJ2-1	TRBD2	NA	CASTLSGRAVNEQFF	TGTGCCAGCACCCTTAGCGGGAGGGCCGTCAATGAGCAGTTCTTC
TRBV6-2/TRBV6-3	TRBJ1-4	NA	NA	CASSTNQDRPNEKLFF	TGTGCCAGCAGCACGAATCAAGACAGACCTAATGAAAAACTGTTTTTT
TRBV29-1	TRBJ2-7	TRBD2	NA	CSVTFGRTTYEQYF	TGCAGCGTCACCTTCGGGAGGACCACCTACGAGCAGTACTTC
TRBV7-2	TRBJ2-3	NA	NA	CASSFFSGDITDTQYF	TGTGCCAGCAGCTTTTTCAGCGGAGACATCACAGATACGCAGTATTTT
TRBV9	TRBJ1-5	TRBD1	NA	CASSATGGGLQHF	TGTGCCAGCAGCGCTACAGGGGGCGGACTCCAGCATTTT
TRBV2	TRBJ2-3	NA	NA	CASSDEGVVTDTQYF	TGTGCCAGCAGTGATGAGGGCGTTGTAACAGATACGCAGTATTTT
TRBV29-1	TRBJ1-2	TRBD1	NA	CSVEDPGGRGYGYTF	TGCAGCGTTGAAGATCCAGGGGGCCGTGGCTATGGCTACACCTTC
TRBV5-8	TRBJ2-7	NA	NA	CASSLTPRVYEQYF	TGTGCCAGCAGCTTAACCCCCCGGGTCTACGAGCAGTACTTC
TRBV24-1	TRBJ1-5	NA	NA	CATGGSRGNQPQHF	TGTGCCACCGGGGGGTCTCGGGGCAATCAGCCCCAGCATTTT